What follows are 31 T cell receptor beta chains derived from one specimen sequenced in a study of OX40 agonist ivuxolimab in advanced cancers. Here immunoSEQ multiplex PCR was the method, and the copy in TCRdb shows in-frame clones only, minus some. Of fewer than 25,000 clones in the sample, approximately 85% are singletons; the top ten hold roughly 17%. The specimen was CD4+ or CD8+ T cells sorted from blood, collected in a trial of the OX40 agonist ivuxolimab. The origin of the receptors is an adult with an advanced solid tumor such as melanoma, head and neck, liver or kidney cancer.

In this sample, this clone turned up a few times. V is TRBV4-1 and J is TRBJ2-7; 8 bases agree with TRBD1. The CDR3 sequence is 15 residues long. Losses at the gene ends were 1 base for V and 2 bases for J; bases not matched to a gene: 4. Germline loops: CDR1 MGHRA, CDR2 YSYEKL. The CDR3 reads CASSQGGQATYEQYF. For the CDR3, the DNA is TGCGCCAGCAGCCAAGGGGGACAGGCTACCTACGAGCAGTACTTC.

The chain carries TRBV9 and TRBJ2-7; the D is unclear. This CDR3 is 16 amino acids long. Germline V gene data show CDR1 as SGDLS and CDR2 as YYNGEE. V was pared by 0 bases and J by 2 bases, with 15 bases between. CDR3 in DNA: TGTGCCAGCAGCGTAGGGAACAGAAACTCGGCCTACGAGCAGTACTTC. Translation: CASSVGNRNSAYEQYF. The full variable domain, rest sourced from reference TRBV9 and TRBJ2-7, is DSGVTQTPKHLITATGQRVTLRCSPRSGDLSVYWYQQSLDQGLQFLIQYYNGEERAKGNILERFSAQQFPDLHSELNLSSLELGDSALYFCASSVGNRNSAYEQYFGPGTRLTVT.

V usage is TRBV19 and J usage is TRBJ2-3; D unclear. The CDR3 consists of 14 residues. Germline V gene sequence: CDR1 LNHDA, CDR2 SQIVND (reference sequence). Trimming took off 10 bases at V and 2 bases at J, with 16 bases between the two ends. CDR3 DNA sequence: TGTGCCACCTCCCTAGGGCTCTACACAGATACGCAGTATTTT. It encodes CATSLGLYTDTQYF.

On this clone: This CDR3 is also generated by other DNA sequences in the sample. The CDR3 spells CASSPPGGRASQPQHF. The CDR3 DNA is TGTGCCAGCAGCCCTCCGGGGGGTAGAGCTTCTCAGCCCCAGCATTTT. The genes are TRBV7-2 and TRBJ1-5, with D possibly TRBD1 on 5 matching bases. Deletions cut 5 bases from V and 6 bases from J, with 20 bases between. The germline CDR1 and CDR2 sequences are SGHTA and FQGNSA. This CDR3 contains 16 residues.

This chain joins TRBV5-4 and TRBJ2-3; 12 bases fit TRBD2. Trimming at V came to 3 bases and at J to 1 base, leaving 3 bases not matched to a gene. This CDR3 is 16 amino acids long. Germline V lookup: CDR1 SGHNT, CDR2 YYREEE (reference sequence). CDR3 protein: CASSSRLAGGTDTQYF. CDR3 DNA sequence: TGTGCCAGCAGCTCCAGACTAGCGGGGGGCACAGATACGCAGTATTTT.

The chain employs TRBV7-2 and TRBJ1-5, with unresolved D. The CDR3 is 13 residues long. From germline, CDR1 is SGHTA and CDR2 FQGNSA. V shed 1 base and J shed 5 bases, with 6 bases lying between them. CDR3 sequence: CASSLVQDQPQHF. CDR3 nucleotide sequence: TGTGCCAGCAGCTTAGTGCAGGATCAGCCCCAGCATTTT.

This clone was detected a few times. This CDR3 is CASSSGQAGQPQHF. DNA of the CDR3: TGTGCCAGTAGTTCGGGACAGGCGGGCCAGCCCCAGCATTTT. The V and J genes are TRBV19 and TRBJ1-5, with TRBD1 identical over 8 bases. V was pared by 5 bases and J by 7 bases, with 7 bases of the junction left unmatched. Looked up from germline, CDR1 is LNHDA and CDR2 is SQIVND (reference sequence). CDR3 size: 14 residues.

The V gene is TRBV5-1, the J gene TRBJ2-3; D is unresolved. Trimming removed 4 bases at V and 1 base at J, with 10 bases between. Germline-derived CDR1 and CDR2 are SGHRS and YFSETQ. The CDR3 runs 14 residues. In nucleotides, the CDR3 is TGCGCCAGCAGCCCCCGGGCAGGCACAGATACGCAGTATTTT. The encoded protein is CASSPRAGTDTQYF.

This chain connects TRBV7-2 to TRBJ2-7, with 7 bases aligning to TRBD2. J was trimmed by 0 bases and V by 4 bases; bases with no gene match: 3. There are 14 residues in the CDR3. Germline V CDR1 and CDR2: SGHTA, FQGNSA. This chain's CDR3 is CASSSGGSSYEQYF. For the CDR3, the DNA is TGTGCCAGCAGCTCGGGCGGGAGCTCCTACGAGCAGTACTTC.

V gene TRBV21-1 combines with J gene TRBJ2-5; TRBD1 reflects the table's D call only, with no check against the DNA. TRBV21-1 counts as a pseudogene. This CDR3 has 17 residues. The chain's CDR3 is CASSKEDRTGCSETQYF. The CDR3, as DNA: TGTGCCAGCAGCAAAGAGGACCGGACAGGGTGTTCCGAGACCCAGTACTTC.

The chain employs TRBV4-1 and TRBJ2-3, with D perhaps TRBD2 (6 bases). Germline loops: CDR1 MGHRA, CDR2 YSYEKL. CDR3 size: 16 residues. The ends were cut back, 0 bases at V and 2 bases at J, with 12 bases in the middle. In nucleotides, the CDR3 is TGCGCCAGCAGCCAAGATGGGGCGGGATACACAGATACGCAGTATTTT. Translating it yields CASSQDGAGYTDTQYF.

This chain links TRBV25-1 with TRBJ1-6; no clear D. The V and J ends lost 3 bases and 9 bases respectively, with 18 bases between them. The CDR3 is made up of 16 amino acids. Germline loops: CDR1 MGHDK, CDR2 SYGVNS. The CDR3 DNA sequence: TGTGCCAGCAGTGATTTAGAAGGGCGAGGGAGTTCACCCCTCCACTTT. Encoded protein: CASSDLEGRGSSPLHF.

In DNA form, the CDR3 reads TGTGCCAGCAGCGCAGTGGTCTCCGGGGAGCTGTTTTTT. Its translation is CASSAVVSGELFF. This rearrangement joins TRBV6-4 to TRBJ2-2; D uncertain. Germline V gene sequence: CDR1 MRHNA, CDR2 SNTAGT. V was pared by 6 bases and J by 6 bases, with 11 bases between. This CDR3 contains 13 residues.

V gene TRBV27 combines with J gene TRBJ1-5, with D hard to call. The V and J ends lost 5 bases and 4 bases respectively, with 9 bases between them. CDR3 length equals 13 residues. Germline loops: CDR1 MNHEY, CDR2 SMNVEV (reference sequence). The DNA for the CDR3 is TGTGCCAGCAGTGAGTCCCTGAATCAGCCCCAGCATTTT. Protein sequence: CASSESLNQPQHF.

V and J are TRBV2 and TRBJ1-5; possible D gene TRBD1, 5 bases. Looked up from germline, CDR1 is SNHLY and CDR2 is FYNNEI. The ends were cut back, 3 bases at V and 0 bases at J, with 6 bases in the middle. The CDR3 extends over 14 amino acids. The CDR3 sequence: CASSDRVSNQPQHF. DNA for the CDR3: TGTGCCAGCAGTGACAGGGTTAGCAATCAGCCCCAGCATTTT. Full variable domain (missing parts from reference TRBV2 and TRBJ1-5): EPEVTQTPSHQVTQMGQEVILRCVPISNHLYFYWYRQILGQKVEFLVSFYNNEISEKSEIFDDQFSVERPDGSNFTLKIRSTKLEDSAMYFCASSDRVSNQPQHFGDGTRLSIL.

Regarding this clone: At one boundary the junction diverges from the germline segment, which might be a read error. The genes are TRBV7-7 and TRBJ2-1, with 10 bases that match TRBD2. The CDR3 covers 15 residues. CDR1 is SSHAT, CDR2 FNYEAQ, per germline (reference sequence). CDR3 nucleotides: TGTGCTAGCAGCCTATCTAGCGGGAGAGCTGGTGAGCAGTTCTTC. It specifies CASSLSSGRAGEQFF.

The chain links TRBV9 to TRBJ2-1; TRBD2 aligns across 9 bases. Germline V gene data show CDR1 as SGDLS and CDR2 as YYNGEE. V lost 4 bases to trimming and J lost 9 bases; unmatched junction nucleotides: 11. The CDR3 spans 15 residues. For the CDR3, the DNA is TGTGCCAGCAGCCCGAGAGGCGGGGGGGAAGGTGAGCAGTTCTTC. It yields the protein CASSPRGGGEGEQFF.

The J gene is TRBJ2-7, the V gene TRBV18, with no clear D. The CDR3 covers 14 residues. V lost 2 bases and J 0 bases, leaving 8 bases between the germline ends. The germline CDR1 and CDR2 sequences are KGHSH and LQKENI. CDR3 in amino acids: CASSPTEISYEQYF. The CDR3 DNA follows: TGTGCCAGCTCACCAACGGAAATCTCCTACGAGCAGTACTTC.

The chain is built from TRBV9 and TRBJ2-5; 13 positions match TRBD2. This CDR3 is built from 16 residues. The trim removed 3 bases at V and 1 base at J, leaving 3 bases unmatched. Per germline, CDR1 SGDLS and CDR2 YYNGEE. CDR3 sequence (DNA): TGTGCCAGCAGCGGTAGACTAGCGGGAGGCCAAGAGACCCAGTACTTC. This sequence encodes CASSGRLAGGQETQYF.

The chain employs TRBV5-6 and TRBJ2-6; no clear D. V was cut by 7 bases and J by 5 bases, with 22 bases left in between. CDR3 length: 17 amino acids. Germline V gene lookup returns CDR1 SGHDT and CDR2 YYEEEE. CDR3 loop: CASSKAMSQSRANVLTF. Written as DNA, the CDR3 is TGTGCCAGCTCAAAGGCAATGTCACAAAGTCGGGCCAACGTCCTGACTTTC.

The V call is TRBV7-9, the J call TRBJ2-4; the D gene is possibly TRBD2 (6 bases). Germline CDR1 reads SEHNR; CDR2 reads FQNEAQ (reference sequence). The length of the CDR3 is 13 residues. Trimming shortened V by 5 bases and J by 8 bases, and 13 bases separated the two germline ends. The CDR3: CASSPTSADIQYF. The DNA for the CDR3 is TGTGCCAGCAGCCCGACTAGTGCAGACATTCAGTACTTC.

The chain uses TRBV9 and TRBJ2-1, with TRBD2 identical over 8 bases. This CDR3 has 18 residues. With 0 bases clipped from V and 4 bases from J, the junction kept 12 bases outside the gene matches. Germline V lookup: CDR1 SGDLS, CDR2 YYNGEE. DNA for the CDR3: TGTGCCAGCAGCGTAGGACCCCCGGGAGGGGCTGGGTACAATGAGCAGTTCTTC. It is translated as CASSVGPPGGAGYNEQFF. Complete variable domain (other parts from reference TRBV9 and TRBJ2-1): DSGVTQTPKHLITATGQRVTLRCSPRSGDLSVYWYQQSLDQGLQFLIQYYNGEERAKGNILERFSAQQFPDLHSELNLSSLELGDSALYFCASSVGPPGGAGYNEQFFGPGTRLTVL.

This chain joins TRBV19 and TRBJ1-3; D is perhaps TRBD1 (6 bases). The CDR3 is 14 residues long. Germline assignment: CDR1 LNHDA and CDR2 SQIVND (reference sequence). The V end was cut by 5 bases, the J end by 2 bases, with 10 bases between. As DNA, the CDR3 is TGTGCCAGTAGTTCGAACAGGGCTGGAAACACCATATATTTT. This codes for CASSSNRAGNTIYF.

This chain links TRBV29-1 with TRBJ2-7; tentative D call: TRBD2 (6 bases). CDR1 SQVTM and CDR2 ANQGSEA come from the germline V gene. CDR3 length equals 14 residues. With 6 bases removed from V and 6 bases from J, the gap between germline ends came to 21 bases. The chain's CDR3 is CSVVPMGAGIEQYF. CDR3 DNA sequence: TGCAGCGTGGTCCCTATGGGTGCGGGGATCGAGCAGTACTTC.

For this clone: A read error may account for a junction end that differs from germline. The genes are TRBV7-7 and TRBJ2-4; D is unclear. The CDR3 is 15 residues long. The germline V gene encodes CDR1 SSHAT and CDR2 FNYEAQ (reference sequence). CDR3 sequence: CASSITRVAKNIQYF. CDR3 nucleotide sequence: TGTGCTAGCAGCATAACTCGGGTAGCCAAAAACATTCAGTACTTC.

The genes are TRBV5-1 and TRBJ2-5, with 9 bases that match TRBD1. CDR1 and CDR2 (germline): SGHRS, YFSETQ. J lost 7 bases, V lost 1 base, and 5 bases had no gene match. This CDR3 is 14 amino acids long. The CDR3 loop reads CASSLTDRGGTQYF. The CDR3 DNA is TGCGCCAGCAGCTTGACGGACAGGGGTGGGACCCAGTACTTC.

This chain joins TRBV25-1 and TRBJ2-7; D is unclear. V shed 5 bases and J shed 3 bases, with 8 bases lying between them. CDR1 MGHDK and CDR2 SYGVNS come from the germline V gene. This CDR3 region has 12 residues. As DNA, the CDR3 is TGTGCCAGCAGTACTCATAACTACGAGCAGTACTTC. It encodes CASSTHNYEQYF.

The table lists this clone with a count of one. This chain uses TRBV18 with TRBJ2-7; 11 positions agree with TRBD1. This CDR3 is 14 amino acids long. Germline V gene data show CDR1 as KGHSH and CDR2 as LQKENI. With V trimmed by 5 bases and J by 4 bases, 4 bases remained unmatched. DNA of the CDR3: TGTGCCAGCTCAGACGGACAGGGGGCTTACGAGCAGTACTTC. This sequence encodes CASSDGQGAYEQYF. Using reference TRBV18 and TRBJ2-7 for the parts outside the CDR3, the full variable domain is NAGVMQNPRHLVRRRGQEARLRCSPMKGHSHVYWYRQLPEEGLKFMVYLQKENIIDESGMPKERFSAEFPKEGPSILRIQQVVRGDSAAYFCASSDGQGAYEQYFGPGTRLTVT.

The chain couples TRBV30 to TRBJ2-3; maybe TRBD2 (5 bases). Germline V gene sequence: CDR1 GTSNPN, CDR2 SVGIG (reference sequence). V lost 2 bases and J 3 bases, leaving 15 bases between the germline ends. There are 15 residues in the CDR3. The CDR3: CAWSPGVGWTDTQYF. The CDR3 bases are TGTGCCTGGAGTCCCGGGGTAGGGTGGACAGATACGCAGTATTTT.

V is TRBV5-6 and J is TRBJ2-5, with D perhaps assigned TRBD1 or TRBD2 (5 bases each). Trimming cost V 7 bases and J 7 bases, with 8 bases left between them. There are 10 residues in the CDR3. The germline V gene encodes CDR1 SGHDT and CDR2 YYEEEE. CDR3 protein: CASSGGTQYF. The CDR3 region has the DNA TGTGCCAGCTCTGGGGGGACCCAGTACTTC.

The chain combines TRBV5-4 with TRBJ2-3; TRBD2 is a possible D gene (5 bases). Between the trimmed V and J ends, which lost 6 bases and 4 bases, there was a span of 15 bases. The CDR3 totals 14 residues. Germline CDR1 reads SGHNT; CDR2 reads YYREEE (reference sequence). DNA of the CDR3: TGTGCCAGCAACCCGGACTTGCAGTCAGATACGCAGTATTTT. Protein sequence: CASNPDLQSDTQYF. Filled out from reference TRBV5-4 and TRBJ2-3, the complete variable domain reads ETGVTQSPTHLIKTRGQQVTLRCSSQSGHNTVSWYQQALGQGPQFIFQYYREEENGRGNFPPRFSGLQFPNYSSELNVNALELDDSALYLCASNPDLQSDTQYFGPGTRLTVL.